These 28 T cell receptor beta chains were all obtained from the same sample, sequenced in a study of blood T cell repertoires in COVID-19. The method was immunoSEQ multiplex PCR; TCRdb's version includes in-frame clones alone and lacks a portion of them. The data show approximately 210,000 clones, 80% to 90% seen once. The specimen sequenced was peripheral blood. These receptors originate from an elderly woman with COVID-19, enrolled during active disease.

The chain recombines TRBV28 with TRBJ1-5; TRBD1 might be the D (6 bases). The V and J ends lost 3 bases and 7 bases respectively, with 19 bases between them. The germline CDR1 and CDR2 sequences are MDHEN and SYDVKM. The CDR3 contains 16 residues. CDR3 loop: CASSFRGQIVSQPQHF. The CDR3 DNA sequence: TGTGCCAGCAGTTTCCGGGGACAAATTGTTTCCCAGCCCCAGCATTTT.

The CDR3 DNA reads as TGTGCCAGCAGTTACGTTAGGCTAGCGGGGGGCGGGGAGCTGTTTTTT. Its translation is CASSYVRLAGGGELFF. The chain recombines TRBV6-5 with TRBJ2-2, with TRBD2 identical over 11 bases. V gave up 2 bases and J gave up 7 bases; unmatched junction bases: 6. The germline V gene encodes CDR1 MNHEY and CDR2 SVGAGI. This CDR3 spans 16 amino acids.

The chain is built from TRBV18 and TRBJ2-5; tentative D call: TRBD1 (6 bases). V was trimmed by 3 bases and J by 5 bases, leaving 13 bases between them. CDR1 and CDR2 from the germline V gene are KGHSH and LQKENI. The CDR3 sequence is 14 residues long. The CDR3 coding sequence is TGTGCCAGCTCACCTGGACAGCCACCGGAGACCCAGTACTTC. Its protein is CASSPGQPPETQYF.

This chain connects TRBV6-5 to TRBJ2-7; 7 bases are a match to TRBD2. This CDR3 comprises 16 residues. Germline CDR1 is MNHEY and CDR2 is SVGAGI. The V gene end was trimmed by 0 bases and the J gene end by 2 bases; junction bases not matched to a gene: 7. The CDR3 DNA follows: TGTGCCAGCAGTTACTCGAGCGGGACGGCGACCTACGAGCAGTACTTC. This encodes CASSYSSGTATYEQYF.

The chain carries TRBV5-4 and TRBJ1-3; no clear D gene. Germline loops: CDR1 SGHNT, CDR2 YYREEE (reference sequence). V was cut by 2 bases and J by 4 bases, with 7 bases left in between. There are 13 residues in the CDR3. CDR3 amino acids: CASSFGGGNTIYF. In nucleotides, the CDR3 is TGTGCCAGCAGCTTTGGAGGGGGAAACACCATATATTTT.

The chain couples TRBV3-1 (or the pseudogene TRBV3-2) to TRBJ1-2, with TRBD1 as a possible D gene (5 bases). CDR3 length: 13 residues. Trimming left V 3 bases short and J 8 bases short, with 13 bases between. Germline CDR1 LGHDT, CDR2 YNNKEL (reference sequence). The CDR3 region is CASSQGDGRGYTF. CDR3 DNA sequence: TGTGCCAGCAGCCAGGGGGACGGGAGGGGCTACACCTTC.

This rearrangement joins TRBV7-2 to TRBJ2-5, with 11 bases that match TRBD2. Germline V gives CDR1 SGHTA, CDR2 FQGNSA. The CDR3 has 16 residues. Trimming at V came to 4 bases and at J to 6 bases, leaving 10 bases not matched to a gene. CDR3 sequence (DNA): TGTGCCAGCAGCTCCGGTGGTAGCGGGGGGGCGAAGACCCAGTACTTC. It codes for CASSSGGSGGAKTQYF.

The V and J genes are TRBV6-5 and TRBJ2-5; 9 bases line up with TRBD2. The CDR3 has 13 residues. The ends lost 5 bases at V and 4 bases at J; junction bases unmatched: 2. Germline loops: CDR1 MNHEY, CDR2 SVGAGI. The CDR3 DNA sequence: TGTGCCAGCAGTCTAGCGGGGTTAGAGACCCAGTACTTC. Protein product: CASSLAGLETQYF.

V and J are TRBV9 and TRBJ1-1; TRBD1 might be the D (5 bases). Trimming shortened V by 0 bases and J by 2 bases, and 11 bases separated the two germline ends. The CDR3 spans 15 residues. CDR1 and CDR2 (germline): SGDLS, YYNGEE. In DNA, the CDR3 is TGTGCCAGCAGCGTAGCTGTCAGGGCAAACACTGAAGCTTTCTTT. As protein: CASSVAVRANTEAFF.

The chain employs TRBV28 and TRBJ1-4, with 7 bases fitting TRBD1. Germline CDR1 MDHEN, CDR2 SYDVKM. The CDR3 runs to 12 residues. Germline trimming cut 9 bases from V and 4 bases from J; bases unmatched to any gene: 2. DNA of the CDR3: TGTGCCAGGGGACAGATTAATGAAAAACTGTTTTTT. Protein: CARGQINEKLFF.

The chain couples TRBV15 to TRBJ2-2; D is ambiguous. Trimming left V 8 bases short and J 5 bases short, with 15 bases between. Germline CDR1 is LNHNV and CDR2 is YYDKDF (reference sequence). The CDR3 spans 14 residues. The CDR3 sequence is CATEVRGSTGELFF. DNA for the CDR3: TGTGCCACCGAAGTCCGAGGTTCTACCGGGGAGCTGTTTTTT.

The CDR3, as DNA: TGCGCCAGCAGCTTGAGGGCAGGGGCTTCAGGGTACAATGAGCAGTTCTTC. Its translation is CASSLRAGASGYNEQFF. This sequence joins TRBV5-1 and TRBJ2-1; the D gene is possibly TRBD1 (6 bases). CDR1 SGHRS and CDR2 YFSETQ come from the germline V gene. V was cut by 1 base and J by 4 bases, with 18 bases left in between. The CDR3 runs to 17 residues.

The chain recombines TRBV6-5 with TRBJ2-3; tentative D call: TRBD1 (5 bases). The ends were cut back, 5 bases at V and 5 bases at J, with 5 bases in the middle. Germline CDR1 MNHEY, CDR2 SVGAGI. The CDR3 sequence is 11 residues long. CDR3 DNA: TGTGCCAGCAGTCAGGGAGATACGCAGTATTTT. This translates into CASSQGDTQYF.

This chain joins TRBV6-5 and TRBJ2-7; D ambiguous. Germline CDR1 and CDR2: MNHEY and SVGAGI. V lost 0 bases, J lost 2 bases, and 8 bases lay in between. This CDR3 region has 14 residues. The CDR3 spells CASSYSAVTYEQYF. The CDR3 coding sequence is TGTGCCAGCAGTTACTCCGCGGTAACCTACGAGCAGTACTTC.

The rearrangement joins TRBV5-5 to TRBJ1-1, with D perhaps matching TRBD1 (5 bases). V was trimmed by 0 bases and J by 4 bases, leaving 10 bases between them. This CDR3 has 14 residues. Germline CDR1 reads SGHKS; CDR2 reads YYEKEE (reference sequence). The CDR3 is CASSLAGGSTEAFF. The CDR3 DNA reads as TGTGCCAGCAGCTTGGCGGGGGGAAGCACTGAAGCTTTCTTT.

The chain has TRBV29-1 and TRBJ2-1; 10 positions agree with TRBD2. The CDR3 loop spans 15 amino acids. The germline V gene encodes CDR1 SQVTM and CDR2 ANQGSEA. The V gene end was trimmed by 7 bases and the J gene end by 4 bases; junction bases not matched to a gene: 10. CDR3 in amino acids: CSAGSGGAGYNEQFF. DNA for the CDR3: TGCAGCGCCGGAAGCGGGGGGGCGGGGTACAATGAGCAGTTCTTC.

The chain couples TRBV11-2 to TRBJ2-1; D unclear. The CDR3 is 13 residues long. V was cut by 5 bases and J by 7 bases, with 12 bases left in between. The germline gives CDR1 SGHAT, CDR2 FQNNGV. In nucleotides, the CDR3 is TGTGCCAGCAGCCCCCCGGTCGGGAATGAGCAGTTCTTC. Translation gives CASSPPVGNEQFF.

The DNA of the CDR3 is TGTGCCACCAGCTGGACAGGGGGCATCTATGTCGGGGAGCTGTTTTTT. It encodes CATSWTGGIYVGELFF. V usage is TRBV24-1 and J usage is TRBJ2-2, with TRBD1 identical over 11 bases. The CDR3 consists of 16 residues. Per germline, CDR1 KGHDR and CDR2 SFDVKD. V lost 7 bases and J lost 7; bases outside the gene matches: 10.

As concerns this clone: This sample includes further DNA sequences coding for the same CDR3. The DNA of the CDR3 is TGTGCCAGCAGCCAAGGGGGGCGTGAAGCTTTCTTT. Residues: CASSQGGREAFF. V gene TRBV3-1 (or the pseudogene TRBV3-2) combines with J gene TRBJ1-1, with D perhaps TRBD1 (6 bases). The CDR3 is 12 amino acids. Germline CDR1 is LGHDT and CDR2 is YNNKEL (reference sequence). Trimming took off 1 base at V and 7 bases at J, with 7 bases between the two ends.

This clone was picked up one time. The rearrangement uses TRBV24-1 and TRBJ2-1; 14 nucleotides align to TRBD2. The ends lost 10 bases at V and 4 bases at J; junction bases unmatched: 2. Germline V gene sequence: CDR1 KGHDR, CDR2 SFDVKD. CDR3 length: 14 residues. The CDR3, as DNA: TGTGCCACGAGGACTAGCGGGGGGTACAATGAGCAGTTCTTC. It specifies CATRTSGGYNEQFF.

This clone was detected a few times. The chain combines TRBV18 with TRBJ2-4, with TRBD2 identical over 7 bases. Germline trimming cut 0 bases from V and 7 bases from J; bases unmatched to any gene: 6. The CDR3 length is 15 residues. Germline CDR1 KGHSH, CDR2 LQKENI. The chain's CDR3 is CASSPPGRVRNIQYF. In DNA form, the CDR3 reads TGTGCCAGCTCACCACCGGGGAGGGTCCGGAACATTCAGTACTTC.

Comments on this clone: Other nucleotide sequences in the sample specify the same CDR3. The chain has TRBV5-1 and TRBJ1-1; 7 nucleotides agree with TRBD1. The germline gives CDR1 SGHRS, CDR2 YFSETQ. After removal of 2 bases from V and 5 bases from J, the junction contained 6 bases not matched to a gene. The CDR3 is made up of 14 amino acids. The CDR3 loop reads CASSFTGESTEAFF. The CDR3 coding sequence is TGCGCCAGCAGCTTTACAGGGGAATCGACTGAAGCTTTCTTT.

This clone was detected once. This chain joins TRBV5-4 and TRBJ1-4; 9 bases align to TRBD1. V was pared by 4 bases and J by 0 bases, with 4 bases of the junction left unmatched. CDR1 SGHNT and CDR2 YYREEE come from the germline V gene (reference sequence). This CDR3 contains 16 residues. CDR3 nucleotides: TGTGCCAGCAGCACCCGGACAGGGGCAACTAATGAAAAACTGTTTTTT. Amino acids: CASSTRTGATNEKLFF.

J is TRBJ2-7 and V is TRBV19, with TRBD2 as a possible D gene (5 bases). V was clipped by 11 bases and J by 6 bases, with 26 bases between them. This CDR3 is built from 15 residues. Germline V CDR1 and CDR2: LNHDA, SQIVND (reference sequence). The CDR3 protein is CAARPPAGITCEQYF. CDR3 DNA: TGTGCCGCACGACCCCCCGCCGGGATCACATGCGAGCAGTACTTC.

This chain joins TRBV6-5 and TRBJ1-3; 8 bases line up with TRBD1. The CDR3 is 13 amino acids. Germline CDR1 MNHEY, CDR2 SVGAGI. V dropped 10 bases and J dropped 4; count of bases not matched to a gene: 6. This CDR3 is CAISGGGGNTIYF. The CDR3 nucleotides are TGTGCCATCTCAGGGGGCGGCGGAAACACCATATATTTT.

CDR3 sequence (DNA): TGCGCCAGCAGCCTGACCGGGACTAGCGGCTCCTACAATGAGCAGTTCTTC. Translation gives CASSLTGTSGSYNEQFF. The chain joins TRBV5-1 to TRBJ2-1; TRBD2 agrees at 11 bases. Trimming removed 4 bases from V and 0 bases from J; junction bases left unmatched: 6. CDR1 and CDR2 from the germline V gene are SGHRS and YFSETQ. This CDR3 contains 17 residues.

The CDR3 DNA reads as TGCGCCAGCAGCTTGGGGCTAGCAATCTACAATGAGCAGTTCTTC. It translates to CASSLGLAIYNEQFF. The rearrangement joins TRBV5-1 to TRBJ2-1; D might be TRBD2 (5 bases). The CDR3 is 15 residues long. Germline loops: CDR1 SGHRS, CDR2 YFSETQ. Trimming removed 0 bases at V and 3 bases at J, with 10 bases between.

This chain connects TRBV9 to TRBJ2-1, with 8 bases aligning to TRBD1. This CDR3 comprises 14 residues. Germline-derived CDR1 and CDR2 are SGDLS and YYNGEE. Germline trimming cut 0 bases from V and 9 bases from J; bases unmatched to any gene: 5. CDR3 nucleotides: TGTGCCAGCAGCGTAGCCCCTACAGGGGGTGAGCAGTTCTTC. This encodes CASSVAPTGGEQFF.